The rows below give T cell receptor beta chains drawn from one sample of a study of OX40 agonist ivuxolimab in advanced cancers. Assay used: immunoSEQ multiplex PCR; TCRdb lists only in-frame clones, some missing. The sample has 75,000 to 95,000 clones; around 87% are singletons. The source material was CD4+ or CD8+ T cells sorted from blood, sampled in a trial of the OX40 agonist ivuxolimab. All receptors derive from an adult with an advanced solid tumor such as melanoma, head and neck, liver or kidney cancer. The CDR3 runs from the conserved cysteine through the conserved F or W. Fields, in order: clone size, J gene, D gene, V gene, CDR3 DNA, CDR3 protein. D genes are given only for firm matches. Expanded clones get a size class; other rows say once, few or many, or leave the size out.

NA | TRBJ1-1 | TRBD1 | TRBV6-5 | TGTGCCAGCAGTCGGACAGGGGGTTTTAGAACTGAAGCTTTCTTT | CASSRTGGFRTEAFF
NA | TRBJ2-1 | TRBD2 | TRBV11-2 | TGTGCCAGCAGCCCCTCGGGACTAAGGTCCTACAATGAGCAGTTCTTC | CASSPSGLRSYNEQFF
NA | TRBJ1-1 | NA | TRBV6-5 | TGTGCCAGCAGGACTGGGGGAGGGGGGAACACTGAAGCTTTCTTT | CASRTGGGGNTEAFF
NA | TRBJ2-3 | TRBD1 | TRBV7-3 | TGTGCCAGCAGCTCAGGGACAGGGGGTTCCACAGATACGCAGTATTTT | CASSSGTGGSTDTQYF
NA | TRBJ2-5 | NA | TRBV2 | TGTGCCAGCAGTGAAACAGGGGAGGGAACCCAGTACTTC | CASSETGEGTQYF
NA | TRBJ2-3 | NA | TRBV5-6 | TGTGCCAGCAGCTTGGGGGGGCTAGGGCTCACAGATACGCAGTATTTT | CASSLGGLGLTDTQYF
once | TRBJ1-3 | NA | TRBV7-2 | TGTGCCAGCAGCTTAGAGGGCAAAGGACAAGCTGGAAACACCATATATTTT | CASSLEGKGQAGNTIYF
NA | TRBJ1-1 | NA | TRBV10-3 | TGTGCCATCACCCGAGGGGGTGCGAACACTGAAGCTTTCTTT | CAITRGGANTEAFF
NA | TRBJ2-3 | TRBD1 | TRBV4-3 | TGCGCCAGCAGCCAAGATAGGACAGGGGGTGTCACAGATACGCAGTATTTT | CASSQDRTGGVTDTQYF
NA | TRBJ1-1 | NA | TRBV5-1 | TGCGCCAGCAGCGCTAACACTGAAGCTTTCTTT | CASSANTEAFF
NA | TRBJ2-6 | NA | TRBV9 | TGTGCCAGCAGCGTATTGGGGTTTGGGGCCAACGTCCTGACTTTC | CASSVLGFGANVLTF
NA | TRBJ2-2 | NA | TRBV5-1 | TGCGCCAGCAGCTTGACGCCACAGGGGAACACCGGGGAGCTGTTTTTT | CASSLTPQGNTGELFF
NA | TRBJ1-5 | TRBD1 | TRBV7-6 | TGTGCCAGCAGCGATAGACAGGGCAGCCGGAATCAGCCCCAGCATTTT | CASSDRQGSRNQPQHF
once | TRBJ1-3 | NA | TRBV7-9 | TGTGCCAGCAGCCCCAATCCAGGGAAGGCGGGAAACACCATATATTTT | CASSPNPGKAGNTIYF
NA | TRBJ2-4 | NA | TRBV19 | TGTGCCAGTATATCCCGGGCTCGGGGCATTCAGTACTTC | CASISRARGIQYF
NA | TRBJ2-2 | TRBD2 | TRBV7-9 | TGTGCCAGCAGCTTAGCTAGCGGGGGTGCCGGGGAGCTGTTTTTT | CASSLASGGAGELFF
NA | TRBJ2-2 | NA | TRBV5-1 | TGCGCCAGCAGCTTGGAGGGAAGCACCGGGGAGCTGTTTTTT | CASSLEGSTGELFF
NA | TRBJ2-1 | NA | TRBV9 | TGTGCCAGCAGCGTCGGCGGGCTAGTAGTAGGGGACAATGAGCAGTTCTTC | CASSVGGLVVGDNEQFF
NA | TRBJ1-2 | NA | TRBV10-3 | TGTGCCATCGGAGGACAGTCGACTAACTATGGCTACACCTTC | CAIGGQSTNYGYTF
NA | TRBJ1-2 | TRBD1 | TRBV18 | TGTGCCAGCTCACTGGGACAGGCGCCTACTAACTATGGCTACACCTTC | CASSLGQAPTNYGYTF
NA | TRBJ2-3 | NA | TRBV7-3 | TGTGCCAGCAGCTTAACATCCGGCACAGATACGCAGTATTTT | CASSLTSGTDTQYF
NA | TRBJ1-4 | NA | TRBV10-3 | TGTGCCATCAGTGAGAGGCGACAGGATAATGAAAAACTGTTTTTT | CAISERRQDNEKLFF
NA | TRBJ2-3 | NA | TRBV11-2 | TGTGCCAGCAGCTTTCGGCAAAGGGGCACAGATACGCAGTATTTT | CASSFRQRGTDTQYF
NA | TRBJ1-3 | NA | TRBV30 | TGTGCCTGGACGCTTTGGGCTGGAAACACCATATATTTT | CAWTLWAGNTIYF